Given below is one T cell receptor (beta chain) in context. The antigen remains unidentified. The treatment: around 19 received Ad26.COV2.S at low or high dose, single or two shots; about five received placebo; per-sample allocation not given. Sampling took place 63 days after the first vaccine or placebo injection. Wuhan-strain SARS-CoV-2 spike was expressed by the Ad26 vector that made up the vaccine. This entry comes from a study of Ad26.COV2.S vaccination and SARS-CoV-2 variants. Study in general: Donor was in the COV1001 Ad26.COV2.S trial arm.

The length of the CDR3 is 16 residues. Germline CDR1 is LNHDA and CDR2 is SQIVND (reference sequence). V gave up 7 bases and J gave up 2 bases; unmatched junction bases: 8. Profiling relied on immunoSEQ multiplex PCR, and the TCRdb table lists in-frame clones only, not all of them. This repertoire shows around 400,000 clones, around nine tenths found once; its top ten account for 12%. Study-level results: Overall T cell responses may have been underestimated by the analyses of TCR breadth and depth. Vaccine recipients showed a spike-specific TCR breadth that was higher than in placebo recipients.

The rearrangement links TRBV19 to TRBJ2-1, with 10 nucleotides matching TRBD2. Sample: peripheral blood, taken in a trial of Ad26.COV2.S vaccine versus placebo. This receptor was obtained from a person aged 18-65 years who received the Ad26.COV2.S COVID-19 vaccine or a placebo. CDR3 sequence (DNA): TGTGCCAGTATCCCCCAAGCGGGAGGGCCCTACAATGAGCAGTTCTTC. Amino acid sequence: CASIPQAGGPYNEQFF. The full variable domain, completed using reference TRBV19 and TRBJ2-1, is DGGITQSPKYLFRKEGQNVTLSCEQNLNHDAMYWYRQDPGQGLRLIYYSQIVNDFQKGDIAEGYSVSREKKESFPLTVTSAQKNPTAFYLCASIPQAGGPYNEQFFGPGTRLTVL.